This T cell receptor (beta chain) emerged from a study of CD8 T cells in ankylosing spondylitis. Study results and limitations: Disease-linked clones reportedly concentrated significantly in matched ankylosing spondylitis synovial fluid. Clones linked with disease were CD8+ and fairly uncommon in the peripheral blood. What appeared characteristic of ankylosing spondylitis blood was a TCR beta motif of eight highly homologous variants.

Each CDR3 protein is one row after TCRdb ran MiXCR on the 5' RACE reads. Counted here are around 6,700 distinct CDR3 sequences, 2.5% to 3% occurring once; the ten biggest clones make up 35% to 40%. The V end was cut by 2 bases, the J end by 2 bases, with 13 bases between. The CDR3 loop spans 15 amino acids. Germline-derived CDR1 and CDR2 are SGDLS and YYNGEE. This clonotype was counted at least ten times. Its antigen is as yet unknown. J is TRBJ1-1 and V is TRBV9; D is undetermined. The sequencing sample was made of blood, either unsorted or a sorted T cell fraction (not recorded which). This sequence was found in a female donor with ankylosing spondylitis or in good health (not recorded which). CDR3 in DNA: TGTGCCAGCAGCGTTTGGGCAGGAGGAAACACTGAAGCTTTCTTT. Translated, it gives CASSVWAGGNTEAFF.